Listed below are T cell receptor beta chains from one sample, sequenced in a study of T cell repertoires in cytomegalovirus infection. Their antigen targets remain unknown. TCRdb recomputed calls from the reads with MiXCR, one row per CDR3 protein. The data show around 900,000 distinct CDR3 sequences, with approximately 33% seen just once and around an eighth held by the top ten. The starting material was cultured CD8+ T cells from PBMCs, obtained from culture after CMV antigen stimulation. The receptors here all came from a human donor in good health (CMV status not recorded). Some clones in this sample may be carry-over from other donors' samples. Each CDR3 is given with its conserved first and last residue. Fields, in order: clone size, D gene, J gene, V gene, CDR3 protein, CDR3 DNA. A D gene is named only where the DNA matches it firmly. Clone size is given for some rows only: seen once, a few or many times, or a class if the clone is expanded.

- | - | TRBJ2-1 | TRBV12-3/TRBV12-4 | CVSNSYDNEQFF | TGTGTCAGCAACAGTTATGACAATGAGCAGTTCTTC
few | - | TRBJ2-7 | TRBV20-1 | CSARVTGSYEQYF | TGCAGTGCTAGAGTAACAGGGTCCTACGAGCAGTACTTC
- | TRBD1 | TRBJ2-5 | TRBV24-1 | CATSGRDRGLGETKYF | TGTGCCACCAGTGGAAGGGACAGGGGGCTTGGGGAGACCAAGTACTTC
- | - | TRBJ2-7 | TRBV27 | CATTFSYEQYF | TGTGCCACCACCTTTTCCTACGAGCAGTACTTC
- | - | TRBJ1-1 | TRBV11-1 | CASNVRPHTEAFF | TGTGCCAGCAACGTAAGGCCCCACACTGAAGCTTTCTTT
- | - | TRBJ1-1 | TRBV27 | CASSRPGVTEAFF | TGTGCCAGCAGTCGGCCAGGGGTCACTGAAGCTTTCTTT
- | - | TRBJ1-1 | TRBV29-1 | CSVEGGALEAFF | TGCAGCGTTGAAGGGGGGGCACTTGAAGCTTTCTTT
many | - | TRBJ2-1 | TRBV11-2 | CASSSRDQGNEQFF | TGTGCCAGCAGCTCCAGGGACCAGGGTAATGAGCAGTTCTTC
many | - | TRBJ1-5 | TRBV7-6 | CASSLRDGNQPQHF | TGTGCCAGCTCCCTCCGGGACGGTAATCAGCCCCAGCATTTT
many | - | TRBJ2-2 | TRBV7-6 | CASSWGGNGELFF | TGTGCCAGCAGCTGGGGTGGCAACGGGGAGCTGTTTTTT
few | - | TRBJ2-1 | TRBV3-1 | CASSQGYSPQFF | TGTGCCAGCAGCCAAGGATACTCCCCGCAGTTCTTC
- | - | TRBJ1-5 | TRBV7-9 | CASSLGRTNQPQHF | TGTGCCAGCAGCTTGGGTCGGACAAATCAGCCCCAGCATTTT
- | - | TRBJ2-5 | TRBV6-1 | CATRWGETQYF | TGTGCCACCCGGTGGGGGGAGACCCAGTACTTC
- | - | TRBJ2-3 | TRBV5-4 | CASSTPSASTDTQYF | TGTGCCAGCAGCACCCCTAGCGCTAGCACAGATACGCAGTATTTT
- | - | TRBJ2-1 | TRBV19 | CASSIDPRTFIYNEQFF | TGTGCCAGTAGTATAGATCCCAGGACTTTTATCTACAATGAGCAGTTCTTC
few | - | TRBJ2-2 | TRBV7-8 | CASNLGANTGELFF | TGTGCCAGCAACCTTGGAGCGAACACCGGGGAGCTGTTTTTT
- | - | TRBJ1-2 | TRBV5-1 | CASSARDDSNYGYTF | TGCGCCAGCAGCGCCCGGGACGACTCTAACTATGGCTACACCTTC
few | TRBD2 | TRBJ2-1 | TRBV15 | CATSRTLGTSGNEQFF | TGTGCCACCAGCCGTACCCTGGGGACTAGCGGCAATGAGCAGTTCTTC
- | - | TRBJ2-5 | TRBV7-6 | CASSFSVTPGQETQYF | TGTGCCAGCAGCTTTTCAGTGACACCCGGCCAAGAGACCCAGTACTTC
- | TRBD1 | TRBJ2-2 | TRBV25-1 | CASSEWETGITGELFF | TGTGCCAGCAGTGAATGGGAGACAGGGATAACCGGGGAGCTGTTTTTT
many | - | TRBJ2-1 | TRBV7-2 | CASSFNFVEQFF | TGTGCCAGCAGCTTTAATTTTGTTGAGCAGTTCTTC
- | - | TRBJ1-2 | TRBV6-5 | CASSYGGPDTF | TGTGCCAGCAGTTACGGGGGGCCAGACACCTTC
- | - | TRBJ1-5 | TRBV20-1 | CSAEWGLGDSNQPQHF | TGCAGTGCTGAATGGGGCCTAGGGGATAGCAATCAGCCCCAGCATTTT
- | - | TRBJ1-2 | TRBV27 | CAASGVNGYTF | TGTGCCGCGTCTGGGGTTAATGGCTACACCTTC
- | - | TRBJ1-1 | TRBV27 | CASSNRKTPYTEAFF | TGTGCCAGCAGTAATAGAAAGACCCCTTACACTGAAGCTTTCTTT
few | TRBD1 | TRBJ1-2 | TRBV7-8 | CASSTGTAHYGYTF | TGTGCCAGCAGCACCGGGACAGCCCACTATGGCTACACCTTC
- | TRBD2 | TRBJ2-1 | TRBV7-6 | CASSSGGTNEQFF | TGTGCCAGCAGCTCCGGGGGGACTAATGAGCAGTTCTTC
- | - | TRBJ2-2 | TRBV7-6 | CASSLDRGDWNTGELFF | TGTGCCAGCAGCTTAGATCGAGGCGATTGGAACACCGGGGAGCTGTTTTTT
- | - | TRBJ1-1 | TRBV7-9 | CASSLITVSGGAEAFF | TGTGCCAGCAGCTTAATAACCGTGTCTGGGGGTGCTGAAGCTTTCTTT
- | TRBD2 | TRBJ2-2 | TRBV7-8 | CASSPRLAGVNTGELFF | TGTGCCAGCAGCCCCCGACTAGCGGGGGTTAACACCGGGGAGCTGTTTTTT
- | TRBD1 | TRBJ1-2 | TRBV10-3 | CAILRDSLNYGYTF | TGTGCCATTCTCCGGGACAGCCTTAACTATGGCTACACCTTC
- | - | TRBJ1-2 | TRBV9 | CASDSREGYGYTF | TGTGCCAGCGACTCACGGGAAGGGTATGGCTACACCTTC
few | - | TRBJ1-1 | TRBV25-1 | CASSVGVITEAFF | TGTGCCAGCAGTGTCGGGGTGATAACTGAAGCTTTCTTT
few | - | TRBJ1-5 | TRBV19 | CASDPRRQISGSGQPQHF | TGTGCCAGCGATCCGAGGAGACAGATAAGCGGGAGCGGTCAGCCCCAGCATTTT
- | - | TRBJ2-7 | TRBV13 | CANSRSGSDYEQYF | TGTGCCAACAGCAGATCGGGGTCAGACTACGAGCAGTACTTC
- | - | TRBJ1-2 | TRBV11-2 | CASSLDPHPLPNYGYTF | TGTGCCAGCAGCTTAGACCCACATCCGCTACCCAACTATGGCTACACCTTC
many | TRBD1 | TRBJ1-3 | TRBV12-3/TRBV12-4 | CASTCRQGAYISGNTIYF | TGTGCCAGCACCTGTCGCCAGGGGGCCTACATCTCTGGAAACACCATATATTTT
few | TRBD1 | TRBJ2-7 | TRBV7-8 | CASSPPGGQGNYEQYF | TGTGCCAGCAGCCCACCGGGGGGACAGGGTAACTACGAGCAGTACTTC
- | - | TRBJ2-7 | TRBV7-9 | CASSARLGEQYF | TGTGCCAGCAGCGCCCGATTAGGCGAGCAGTACTTC
- | TRBD2 | TRBJ2-1 | TRBV12-3/TRBV12-4 | CASGNSGGQQFF | TGTGCCAGCGGCAATAGCGGGGGTCAGCAGTTCTTC
- | - | TRBJ2-7 | TRBV10-1 | CASSEWSGGERYEQYF | TGCGCCAGCAGTGAGTGGAGTGGTGGGGAACGGTACGAGCAGTACTTC
- | - | TRBJ2-5 | TRBV7-7 | CASSLAGVSAQYF | TGTGCTAGCAGCTTAGCCGGCGTGTCGGCCCAGTACTTC
- | TRBD2 | TRBJ2-3 | TRBV4-1 | CASSLTSGGPGADTQYF | TGCGCCAGCAGCCTGACTAGCGGGGGACCAGGGGCAGATACGCAGTATTTT
once | - | TRBJ2-1 | TRBV27 | CASSLQGRGSYNEQFF | TGTGCCAGCAGTTTACAGGGGAGGGGGTCCTACAATGAGCAGTTCTTC
few | - | TRBJ2-5 | TRBV27 | CASRRGDPGETQYF | TGTGCCAGCCGGCGCGGGGACCCGGGAGAGACCCAGTACTTC
few | - | TRBJ1-5 | TRBV12-3/TRBV12-4 | CASSLLLGEQHQPQHF | TGTGCCAGCAGTCTGCTTTTGGGAGAGCAGCATCAGCCCCAGCATTTT
few | - | TRBJ1-1 | TRBV7-9 | CASSWDPTEAFF | TGTGCCAGCAGCTGGGACCCCACTGAAGCTTTCTTT
few | - | TRBJ2-5 | TRBV20-1 | CSARDRLASWETQYF | TGCAGTGCTAGAGATCGTCTAGCTAGTTGGGAGACCCAGTACTTC
- | TRBD1 | TRBJ1-1 | TRBV6-5 | CASSLTGGLKLRLLNF | TGTGCCAGCAGTTTGACAGGGGGACTTAAGCTGCGCCTCTTGAACTTT
few | TRBD1 | TRBJ2-5 | TRBV12-3/TRBV12-4 | CASSPGRTGGAWETQYF | TGTGCCAGCAGTCCGGGGCGCACAGGGGGCGCATGGGAGACCCAGTACTTC
few | - | TRBJ1-1 | TRBV5-1 | CASSFRLQDRNQTEAFF | TGCGCCAGCAGCTTCCGACTTCAAGACAGAAACCAGACTGAAGCTTTCTTT
- | - | TRBJ2-2 | TRBV7-4 | CASSRIKRVNTGELFF | TGTGCCAGCAGCCGTATCAAGCGGGTGAACACCGGGGAGCTGTTTTTT
- | TRBD1 | TRBJ1-2 | TRBV7-9 | CASSSLQGAGYGYTF | TGTGCCAGCAGCTCATTGCAGGGGGCGGGCTATGGCTACACCTTC
once | - | TRBJ2-7 | TRBV29-1 | CSVYTDGAEGYEQYF | TGCAGCGTTTACACTGACGGGGCGGAAGGTTACGAGCAGTACTTC
- | - | TRBJ2-1 | TRBV9 | CASSDSKTGLSYNEQFF | TGTGCCAGCAGCGATTCCAAGACAGGCCTCTCCTACAATGAGCAGTTCTTC
- | TRBD2 | TRBJ2-5 | TRBV6-6 | CASKVASGEETQYF | TGTGCCAGCAAGGTGGCTAGCGGGGAGGAGACCCAGTACTTC
many | TRBD1 | TRBJ1-2 | TRBV5-4 | CASSLDYRDRDGYTF | TGTGCCAGCAGCTTGGACTATCGGGACAGGGATGGCTACACCTTC
- | - | TRBJ2-1 | TRBV6-6 | CASTTTLPPVPRKGMNEQFF | TGTGCCAGCACTACTACCCTACCGCCTGTGCCCCGAAAGGGGATGAATGAGCAGTTCTTC
- | - | TRBJ2-5 | TRBV6-6 | CASSYERTITETQYF | TGTGCCAGCAGTTACGAGAGAACGATAACGGAGACCCAGTACTTC
- | - | TRBJ2-5 | TRBV5-1 | CASTGLGTQYF | TGCGCCAGCACAGGGTTAGGGACCCAGTACTTC